This record covers a single TCR beta chain. Investigators isolated RNA and reverse transcribed it into cDNA to act as the sequencing template. Sequenced by immunoSEQ multiplex PCR; TCRdb stores in-frame clones only, minus some. In the table there are roughly 210,000 clones, around two fifths of which are singletons. CDR1 and CDR2 from the germline V gene are SGHRS and YFSETQ. The V and J ends lost 1 base and 7 bases respectively, with 14 bases between them. The CDR3 spans 14 residues. Sample treatment: oral pan-JAK inhibitor, 5-10 mg twice daily. This sample stems from a study of CD8+ T cells in alopecia areata.

J is TRBJ2-5 and V is TRBV5-1, with D hard to call. The material was CD4+ T cells sorted from blood, obtained at approximately week 36, from a patient treated with tofacitinib. The receptor comes from a human donor with alopecia areata. Written as DNA, the CDR3 is TGCGCCAGCAGCTTGTCGGTGACGGAAGGGACCCAGTACTTC. Translated, it gives CASSLSVTEGTQYF.